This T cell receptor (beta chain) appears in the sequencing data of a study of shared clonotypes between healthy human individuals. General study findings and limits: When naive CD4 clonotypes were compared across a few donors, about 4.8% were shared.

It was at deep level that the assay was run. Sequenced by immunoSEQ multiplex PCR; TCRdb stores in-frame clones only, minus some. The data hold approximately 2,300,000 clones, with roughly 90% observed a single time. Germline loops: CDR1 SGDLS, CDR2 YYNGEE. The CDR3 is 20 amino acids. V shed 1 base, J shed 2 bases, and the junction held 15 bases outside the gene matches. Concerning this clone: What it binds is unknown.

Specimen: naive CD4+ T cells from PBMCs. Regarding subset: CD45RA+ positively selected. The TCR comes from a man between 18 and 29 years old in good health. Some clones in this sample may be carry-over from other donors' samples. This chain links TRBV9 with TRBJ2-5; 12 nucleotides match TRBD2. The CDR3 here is CASSVRPDLGLAGIQETQYF. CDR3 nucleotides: TGTGCCAGCAGCGTACGGCCGGACCTCGGACTAGCGGGGATTCAAGAGACCCAGTACTTC. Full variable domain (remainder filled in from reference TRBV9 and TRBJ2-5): DSGVTQTPKHLITATGQRVTLRCSPRSGDLSVYWYQQSLDQGLQFLIQYYNGEERAKGNILERFSAQQFPDLHSELNLSSLELGDSALYFCASSVRPDLGLAGIQETQYFGPGTRLLVL.